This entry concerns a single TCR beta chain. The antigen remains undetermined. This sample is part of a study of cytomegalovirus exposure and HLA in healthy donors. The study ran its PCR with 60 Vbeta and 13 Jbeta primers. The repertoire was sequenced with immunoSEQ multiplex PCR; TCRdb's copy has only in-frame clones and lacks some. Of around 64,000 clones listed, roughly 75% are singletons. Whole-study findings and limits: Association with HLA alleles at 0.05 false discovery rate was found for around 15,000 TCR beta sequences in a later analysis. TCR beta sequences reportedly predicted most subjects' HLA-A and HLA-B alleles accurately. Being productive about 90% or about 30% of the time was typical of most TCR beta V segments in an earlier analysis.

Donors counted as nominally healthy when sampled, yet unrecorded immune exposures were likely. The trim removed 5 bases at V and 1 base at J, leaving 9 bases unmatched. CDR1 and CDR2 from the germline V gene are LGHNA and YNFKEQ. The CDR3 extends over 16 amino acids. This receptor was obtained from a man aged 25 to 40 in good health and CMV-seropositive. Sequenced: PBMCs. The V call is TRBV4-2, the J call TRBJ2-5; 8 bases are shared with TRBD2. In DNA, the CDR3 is TGTGCCAGCAGCATCACGAACGGGGGGGCCCAAGAGACCCAGTACTTC. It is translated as CASSITNGGAQETQYF.